Listed below are T cell receptor beta chains from one sample, sequenced in a study of T cell responses to AZD1222 COVID-19 vaccine. Method: immunoSEQ multiplex PCR; TCRdb's copy keeps in-frame clones and lacks some. In the table there are 110,000 to 150,000 clones, 85% to 95% of which are singletons. The sequences come from peripheral blood, collected on day 0 of AZD1222 vaccination. Receptor source: an adult in good health. Each CDR3 is given with its conserved first and last residue. The order of the fields is clone size, D gene, J gene, V gene, CDR3 DNA, CDR3 protein. A D gene is named only where the DNA matches it firmly. Size is omitted from some rows. Given values are once, few, many or a class for expanded clones.

clone_size: -; d_call: TRBD2; j_call: TRBJ2-2; v_call: TRBV19; cdr3_nt: TGTGCCAGTAGTATTGCGGGGGGCGCAAACACCGGGGAGCTGTTTTTT; cdr3_aa: CASSIAGGANTGELFF
clone_size: -; d_call: -; j_call: TRBJ1-2; v_call: TRBV4-2; cdr3_nt: TGTGCCAGCAGCCAAGATCTGGAGACGAGCTATGGCTACACCTTC; cdr3_aa: CASSQDLETSYGYTF
clone_size: -; d_call: -; j_call: TRBJ1-4; v_call: TRBV27; cdr3_nt: TGTGCCAGCAGTTTCTTGTTCAGGGGCACTAATGAAAAACTGTTTTTT; cdr3_aa: CASSFLFRGTNEKLFF
clone_size: -; d_call: -; j_call: TRBJ2-7; v_call: TRBV29-1; cdr3_nt: TGCAGCATCGGAGTCAGGGGCCGGGAGCAGTACTTC; cdr3_aa: CSIGVRGREQYF
clone_size: -; d_call: -; j_call: TRBJ2-1; v_call: TRBV10-2; cdr3_nt: TGCGCCAGCAGTGAGGAGAATGCGGGATGGATCAATGAGCAGTTCTTC; cdr3_aa: CASSEENAGWINEQFF
clone_size: -; d_call: -; j_call: TRBJ2-1; v_call: TRBV14; cdr3_nt: TGTGCCAGCAGCCAAGATCTAGAAGGCAATGAGCAGTTCTTC; cdr3_aa: CASSQDLEGNEQFF
clone_size: -; d_call: TRBD2; j_call: TRBJ2-3; v_call: TRBV5-4; cdr3_nt: TGTGCCAGCAGCTCGACTAGCGGGAGGGCAGATACGCAGTATTTT; cdr3_aa: CASSSTSGRADTQYF
clone_size: -; d_call: -; j_call: TRBJ2-1; v_call: TRBV30; cdr3_nt: TGTGCCTGGGGAGGGACTCGCGGTGCCTACAATGAGCAGTTCTTC; cdr3_aa: CAWGGTRGAYNEQFF
clone_size: -; d_call: TRBD2; j_call: TRBJ2-3; v_call: TRBV18; cdr3_nt: TGTGCCAGCTCACCAACCGGGACTAGCGGTGCTAGCACAGATACGCAGTATTTT; cdr3_aa: CASSPTGTSGASTDTQYF
clone_size: -; d_call: -; j_call: TRBJ2-3; v_call: TRBV28; cdr3_nt: TGTGCCAGCAGTACCAACAGGGCAGATACGCAGTATTTT; cdr3_aa: CASSTNRADTQYF
clone_size: -; d_call: -; j_call: TRBJ2-7; v_call: TRBV7-8; cdr3_nt: TGTGCCAGCAGCTTAGCGCGGCACTCCTACGAGCAGTACTTC; cdr3_aa: CASSLARHSYEQYF
clone_size: once; d_call: -; j_call: TRBJ1-1; v_call: TRBV7-2; cdr3_nt: TGTGCCAGCAGCTTAGAGGCGGCTCGGAGGACTGAAGCTTTCTTT; cdr3_aa: CASSLEAARRTEAFF